This T cell receptor (beta chain) was sequenced for a study of T cell responses to AZD1222 COVID-19 vaccine. Sequenced by immunoSEQ multiplex PCR; TCRdb stores in-frame clones only, minus some. The top ten clones hold about 3% of a sample with over 110,000 clones, more than 85% of them seen once. Losses at the gene ends were 5 bases for V and 4 bases for J; bases not matched to a gene: 5. Germline CDR1 reads SEHNR; CDR2 reads FQNEAQ (reference sequence). This CDR3 region has 15 residues. The sequence was collected from an adult in good health. The chain combines TRBV7-9 with TRBJ2-2; TRBD1 matches 9 bases. Material: peripheral blood, obtained on day 0 of AZD1222 vaccination. CDR3 sequence (DNA): TGTGCCAGCAGCGCCGGACAGGGGTTCACCGGGGAGCTGTTTTTT. This translates into CASSAGQGFTGELFF.